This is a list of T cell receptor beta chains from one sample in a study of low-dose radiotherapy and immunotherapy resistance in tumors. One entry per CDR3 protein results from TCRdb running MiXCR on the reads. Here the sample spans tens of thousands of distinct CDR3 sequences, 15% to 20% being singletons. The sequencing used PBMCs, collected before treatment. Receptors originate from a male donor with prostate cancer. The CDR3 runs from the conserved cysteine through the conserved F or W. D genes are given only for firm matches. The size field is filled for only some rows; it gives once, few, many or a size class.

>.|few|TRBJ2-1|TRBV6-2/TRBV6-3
TGTGCCAGCAGTGATTCGTTCAATGAGCAGTTCTTC
CASSDSFNEQFF
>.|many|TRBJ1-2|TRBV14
TGTGCCAGCAGCCAAGATCAGTGGGCAGGGTCCTTCGACTATGGCTACACCTTC
CASSQDQWAGSFDYGYTF
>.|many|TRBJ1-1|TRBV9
TGTGCCAGCAGCGTAGGAGGAACAGGGACGGGAACTGAAGCTTTCTTT
CASSVGGTGTGTEAFF
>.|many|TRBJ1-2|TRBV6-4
TGTGCCAGCAGTGACTCGAGTTCAGGGGATGGCTACACCTTC
CASSDSSSGDGYTF
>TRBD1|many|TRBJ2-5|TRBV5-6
TGTGCCAGCAGCCGACAGGGGGCCCAAGAGACCCAGTACTTC
CASSRQGAQETQYF
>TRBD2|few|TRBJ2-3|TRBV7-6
TGTGCCAGCAGCTTCCCTAGCGGGAGGGCCGCAGATACGCAGTATTTT
CASSFPSGRAADTQYF
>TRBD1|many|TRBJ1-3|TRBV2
TGTGCCAGCAGTGCCGACAGGGGCTCTGGAAACACCATATATTTT
CASSADRGSGNTIYF
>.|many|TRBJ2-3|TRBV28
TGTGCCAGCAGTTGGGGGAGCACAGATACGCAGTATTTT
CASSWGSTDTQYF
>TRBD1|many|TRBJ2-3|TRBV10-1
TGCGCCAGCTCTGGGACAGGGGTTCCAGATACGCAGTATTTT
CASSGTGVPDTQYF
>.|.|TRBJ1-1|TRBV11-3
TGTGCCAGCAGCTTAGTAGGTGACACTGAAGCTTTCTTT
CASSLVGDTEAFF
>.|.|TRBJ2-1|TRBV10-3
TGTGCCATCAGTCGGGTAGAAAGGTACAATGAGCAGTTCTTC
CAISRVERYNEQFF
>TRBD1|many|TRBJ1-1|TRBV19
TGTGCCAGTAGTATAGAAGGAGGGGGCGCGAACACTGAAGCTTTCTTT
CASSIEGGGANTEAFF
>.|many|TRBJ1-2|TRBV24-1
TGTGCCACCAGTGATCTTGAAGGCTACACCTTC
CATSDLEGYTF
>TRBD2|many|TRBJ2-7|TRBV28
TGTGCCAGCACTTGGACTAGCGGGAGGGGCGAGCAGTACTTC
CASTWTSGRGEQYF
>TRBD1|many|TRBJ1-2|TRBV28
TGTGCCAGCAGCCCCACAGGGGGAATTAACTATGGCTACACCTTC
CASSPTGGINYGYTF
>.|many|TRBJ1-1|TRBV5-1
TGCGCCAGCAGCCCTCGGGGGACGGTTGAAGCTTTCTTT
CASSPRGTVEAFF
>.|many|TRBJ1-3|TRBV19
TGTGCCAGTGTGCAGGAAGGTCCTGGAAACACCATATATTTT
CASVQEGPGNTIYF
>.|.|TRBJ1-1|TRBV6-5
TGTGCCAGCAGATCCAGGGTCCCTGAAGCTTTCTTT
CASRSRVPEAFF
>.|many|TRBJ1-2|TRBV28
TGTGCCAGCAGTTACGGGGACAACCTCTATGGCTACACCTTC
CASSYGDNLYGYTF
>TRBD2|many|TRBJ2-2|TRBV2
TGTGCCAGCAGTGGGGGACTAGCGGGGGAAGGGGAGCTGTTTTTT
CASSGGLAGEGELFF
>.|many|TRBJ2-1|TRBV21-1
TGTGCCAGCAGCAAAGCTTACAGGGTGACCTACAATGAGCAGTTCTTC
CASSKAYRVTYNEQFF
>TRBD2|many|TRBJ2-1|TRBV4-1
TGCGCCAGCAGCCAAGATTCGGCTAGCGGGAGGGCCGGTAGCTACAATGAGCAGTTCTTC
CASSQDSASGRAGSYNEQFF
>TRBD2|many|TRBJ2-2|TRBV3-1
TGTGCCAGCAGCCAAGAGGGAGAGCTAGCGGGCTCCCGGAACACCGGGGAGCTGTTTTTT
CASSQEGELAGSRNTGELFF
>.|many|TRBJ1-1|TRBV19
TGTGCCAGTAGTATTTTCGAGGGCACTGAAGCTTTCTTT
CASSIFEGTEAFF
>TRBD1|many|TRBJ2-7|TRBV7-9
TGTGCCAGCAGCACCCCCGGACAGGGAGACATGAGAACCTACGAGCAGTACTTC
CASSTPGQGDMRTYEQYF
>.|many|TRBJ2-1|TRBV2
TGTGCCAGCAGTGATTGGGTCTACAATGAGCAGTTCTTC
CASSDWVYNEQFF
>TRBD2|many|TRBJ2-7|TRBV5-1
TGCGCCAGCAGCCCGGAACTAGCGGGAGGACTAAACGAGCAGTACTTC
CASSPELAGGLNEQYF
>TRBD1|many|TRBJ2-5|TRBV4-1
TGCGCCAGCAGCCGAGGGACAGCGAGTTTTCAAGAGACCCAGTACTTC
CASSRGTASFQETQYF
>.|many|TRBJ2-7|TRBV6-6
TGTGCCAGCAGTTATTCGGCCAGGGCGAATTCCTACGAGCAGTACTTC
CASSYSARANSYEQYF
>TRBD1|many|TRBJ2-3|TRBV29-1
TGCAGCGTTGAAAGACAGGGGAAAGATACGCAGTATTTT
CSVERQGKDTQYF